The present entry profiles one T cell receptor (beta chain) with its context. Antigen unknown. Primers included in the PCR were 60 Vbeta and 13 Jbeta primers. Assay used: immunoSEQ multiplex PCR; TCRdb lists only in-frame clones, some missing. The sample yields 45,000 to 70,000 clones, over 80% seen once. The data were taken from a study of cytomegalovirus exposure and HLA in healthy donors. Study-level findings and limits: For most TCR sequences rarity was the rule, although some public TCRs occurred in many donors. Association of roughly 17,000 TCR beta sequences with HLA alleles was found at 0.05 false discovery rate in a later analysis. TCR beta chain V- and J-gene trimming was linked, in a later analysis, to a missense variant in DCLRE1C.

CDR1 and CDR2 (germline): SEHNR, FQNEAQ (reference sequence). The CDR3 runs 15 residues. V shed 5 bases, J shed 4 bases, and the junction held 6 bases outside the gene matches. Healthy bone marrow donors supplied every sample. The sequencing sample was made of PBMCs. The rearrangement joins TRBV7-9 to TRBJ1-1; 11 bases map to TRBD1. The clonotype comes from a man aged 30 to 45 in good health and CMV-seronegative. The CDR3 DNA sequence: TGTGCCAGCAGCCCTCAGGGACAGGGGGGCACTGAAGCTTTCTTT. This sequence encodes CASSPQGQGGTEAFF.